The clone carrying this T cell receptor (beta chain) was counted ten times or more. These data come from a study of T-cell reconstitution after alpha-beta-depleted transplantation in children. Researchers prepared the TCRbeta library using unique molecular identifiers, the study reports. MiXCR, run by TCRdb on the PCR reads, gives a single entry per CDR3 protein. The sample includes roughly 180,000 distinct CDR3 sequences, 14% to 15% of them seen just once. The receptor comes from a human donor who donated a stem cell graft to a child with acute lymphoblastic leukemia. The sequencing here drew on PBMCs from the stem cell graft donor, taken from the stem cell graft.

The CDR3: CASSSGQGDGYTF. In nucleotides, the CDR3 is TGCGCCAGCAGCTCGGGACAGGGCGATGGCTACACCTTC. This sequence joins TRBV5-1 and TRBJ1-2; 9 bases are shared with TRBD1. Germline values: CDR1 SGHRS, CDR2 YFSETQ. V gave up 3 bases and J gave up 6 bases; unmatched junction bases: 3. The CDR3 spans 13 residues.